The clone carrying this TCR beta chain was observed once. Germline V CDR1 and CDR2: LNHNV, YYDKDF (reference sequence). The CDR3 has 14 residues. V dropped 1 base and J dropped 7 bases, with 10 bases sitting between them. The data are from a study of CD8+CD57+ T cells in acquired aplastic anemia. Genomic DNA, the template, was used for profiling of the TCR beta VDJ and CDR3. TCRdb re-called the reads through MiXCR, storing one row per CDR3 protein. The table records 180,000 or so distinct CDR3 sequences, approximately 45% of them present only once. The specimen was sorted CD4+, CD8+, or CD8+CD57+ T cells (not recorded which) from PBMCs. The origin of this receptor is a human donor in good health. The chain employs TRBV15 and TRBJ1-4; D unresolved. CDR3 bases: TGTGCCACCAGCAGAGTTAGGAACCGTGAAAAACTGTTTTTT. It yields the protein CATSRVRNREKLFF.